This TCR beta chain was observed in a study of graft-versus-host responses after intestinal transplantation. Study-wide findings and caveats: Within allografts, high graft-versus-host to host-versus-graft clonal ratios were seen among patients with graft-donor T cell macrochimerism. GvH clones surfaced in recipient marrow, some emerging earlier in ileum or blood.

Produced via immunoSEQ multiplex PCR; TCRdb's table is partial and in-frame only. The table has roughly 92,000 clones, roughly 88% seen once. The CDR3 totals 17 residues. Concerning this clone itself: Its antigen is not known.

This sequence joins TRBV12-1 and TRBJ1-2; the DNA was not used to check the table's D call, TRBD1. TRBV12-1 has pseudogene status. Material: unstimulated CD4+ T cells sorted from spleen or lymph node cells, obtained before intestinal transplant. This TCR was recovered from a human donor who received an intestinal transplant. CDR3 bases: TGTGCCAGCCTCGGTTGGCCAGGGGGCGGATTGGGCTATGGCTACACCTTC. This sequence encodes CASLGWPGGGLGYGYTF.